Below, 14 T cell receptor beta chains from the same sample are listed, as sequenced in a study of blood T cell repertoires in COVID-19. Sequencing used immunoSEQ multiplex PCR; TCRdb keeps in-frame clones, though not all of them. The table includes hundreds of thousands of clones, about 90% detected once. The sequencing sample was made of PBMCs or T cells enriched from blood (not recorded which). These receptor sequences come from a young woman who had recovered from COVID-19.

This sequence joins TRBV24-1 and TRBJ2-7; 8 positions match TRBD1. This CDR3 comprises 16 residues. V shed 4 bases, J shed 0 bases, and the junction held 7 bases outside the gene matches. Germline CDR1 reads KGHDR; CDR2 reads SFDVKD. The DNA for the CDR3 is TGTGCCACCAGTGAGCCGGGACAGGTCCCCTCCTACGAGCAGTACTTC. This translates into CATSEPGQVPSYEQYF.

On this clone itself: The same CDR3 can be traced to other DNA sequences in this sample. The chain links TRBV28 to TRBJ1-5, with D hard to call. V was trimmed by 5 bases and J by 4 bases, leaving 9 bases between them. Germline-derived CDR1 and CDR2 are MDHEN and SYDVKM. The CDR3 loop spans 13 amino acids. The CDR3 coding sequence is TGTGCCAGCAGTCGCGACTCTAATCAGCCCCAGCATTTT. Amino acid sequence: CASSRDSNQPQHF. Together with reference TRBV28 and TRBJ1-5, the CDR3 gives the full variable domain: DVKVTQSSRYLVKRTGEKVFLECVQDMDHENMFWYRQDPGLGLRLIYFSYDVKMKEKGDIPEGYSVSREKKERFSLILESASTNQTSMYLCASSRDSNQPQHFGDGTRLSIL.

V and J are TRBV5-1 and TRBJ2-3, with D tentatively TRBD1 (5 bases). CDR3 length equals 13 residues. CDR1 and CDR2 from the germline V gene are SGHRS and YFSETQ. V was cut by 4 bases and J by 5 bases, with 11 bases left in between. CDR3 protein: CASSKLQGDTQYF. The CDR3 DNA follows: TGCGCCAGCAGCAAGCTGCAGGGAGATACGCAGTATTTT.

Comment on this clone: Other DNA sequences in the sample encode the same CDR3. The chain's CDR3 is CASSQPGRGTEAFF. CDR3 in DNA: TGTGCCAGCAGCCAACCCGGCAGGGGCACTGAAGCTTTCTTT. This chain links TRBV3-1 (or the pseudogene TRBV3-2) with TRBJ1-1, with D tentatively TRBD1 (6 bases). CDR1 is LGHDT and CDR2 is YNNKEL in the germline V gene (reference sequence). The CDR3 has 14 amino acids. With 2 bases removed from V and 4 bases from J, the gap between germline ends came to 11 bases.

V is TRBV9 and J is TRBJ1-1; D might be TRBD1 (5 bases). CDR3 size: 15 residues. The V gene's germline CDR1 is SGDLS and CDR2 YYNGEE. V was cut by 0 bases and J by 1 base, with 10 bases left in between. This CDR3 is CASSVVGTSNTEAFF. The DNA for the CDR3 is TGTGCCAGCAGCGTAGTGGGGACTTCGAACACTGAAGCTTTCTTT.

This sequence joins TRBV5-4 and TRBJ2-5; maybe TRBD1 (6 bases). Trimming took 3 bases from V and 4 from J, leaving 16 bases between them. The length of the CDR3 is 15 residues. Germline loops: CDR1 SGHNT, CDR2 YYREEE (reference sequence). The chain's CDR3 is CASSWQGRSGETQYF. The CDR3 DNA reads as TGTGCCAGCAGCTGGCAGGGGCGCAGCGGAGAGACCCAGTACTTC.

The chain uses TRBV11-2 and TRBJ1-3; D unresolved. Germline V lookup: CDR1 SGHAT, CDR2 FQNNGV. CDR3 length: 14 residues. Trimming cost V 5 bases and J 4 bases, with 12 bases left between them. Written as DNA, the CDR3 is TGTGCCAGCAGCGTACCGGTGTACGGAAACACCATATATTTT. This codes for CASSVPVYGNTIYF. The full variable domain, with the rest looked up from reference TRBV11-2 and TRBJ1-3, is EAGVAQSPRYKIIEKRQSVAFWCNPISGHATLYWYQQILGQGPKLLIQFQNNGVVDDSQLPKDRFSAERLKGVDSTLKIQPAKLEDSAVYLCASSVPVYGNTIYFGEGSWLTVV.

The chain carries TRBV15 and TRBJ1-2, with 7 bases identical to TRBD1. The ends lost 4 bases at V and 2 bases at J; junction bases unmatched: 4. In germline, CDR1 is LNHNV, CDR2 YYDKDF (reference sequence). This CDR3 has 14 residues. The CDR3 DNA follows: TGTGCCACCAGCAAGGACAGGACCAACTATGGCTACACCTTC. This codes for CATSKDRTNYGYTF.

V gene TRBV4-3 combines with J gene TRBJ1-2; D might be TRBD1 (6 bases). V was cut by 4 bases and J by 0 bases, with 15 bases left in between. From germline, CDR1 is LGHNA and CDR2 YSLEER. The CDR3 extends over 16 amino acids. For the CDR3, the DNA is TGCGCCAGCAGCCCCATGACAGGAGAAACTAACTATGGCTACACCTTC. Translation: CASSPMTGETNYGYTF.

The chain recombines TRBV11-2 with TRBJ2-7, with 7 bases matching TRBD1. The CDR3 is 19 amino acids. V shed 0 bases and J 3 bases; nucleotides not matched to a gene: 17. Germline V gives CDR1 SGHAT, CDR2 FQNNGV. CDR3 bases: TGTGCCAGCAGCTTAGAGGGCAGGGGGTCTAAACGTTACAGCTACGAGCAGTACTTC. This gives the protein CASSLEGRGSKRYSYEQYF.

This clone has only a few counts. The chain recombines TRBV7-8 with TRBJ1-3; D perhaps matches TRBD1 (6 bases). V lost 5 bases to trimming and J lost 0 bases, with 14 bases between them. CDR1 and CDR2 from the germline V gene are SGHVS and FQNEAQ. The CDR3 sequence is 16 residues long. For the CDR3, the DNA is TGTGCCAGCAGCAACCACCGGGACAACTCTGGAAACACCATATATTTT. This sequence encodes CASSNHRDNSGNTIYF.

This clone was seen once. This chain links TRBV5-4 with TRBJ2-7; D perhaps matches TRBD1 (5 bases). The CDR3 has 15 residues. V lost 0 bases and J lost 4, with 14 bases in between. In germline, CDR1 is SGHNT, CDR2 YYREEE (reference sequence). CDR3 in amino acids: CASSLGPRGPYEQYF. The CDR3 region has the DNA TGTGCCAGCAGCTTGGGACCAAGGGGCCCGTACGAGCAGTACTTC.

The genes are TRBV10-3 and TRBJ1-1; TRBD1 is a possible D gene (5 bases). V shed 4 bases and J shed 0 bases, with 9 bases lying between them. There are 14 residues in the CDR3. Germline V lookup: CDR1 ENHRY, CDR2 SYGVKD. The DNA of the CDR3 is TGTGCCATCAGTGGCGACAGCATGAACACTGAAGCTTTCTTT. It is translated as CAISGDSMNTEAFF.

This clone was recorded only once. This rearrangement joins TRBV6-5 to TRBJ1-1; D is undetermined. The CDR3 sequence is 13 residues long. CDR1 and CDR2 from the germline V gene are MNHEY and SVGAGI. V was trimmed by 3 bases and J by 6 bases, leaving 11 bases between them. The CDR3 nucleotides read TGTGCCAGCAGTTATACTACCGGAGCTGAAGCTTTCTTT. Protein: CASSYTTGAEAFF.